Listed here are 13 T cell receptor beta chains from one sample, sequenced in a study of blood T cell repertoires in COVID-19. Measured with immunoSEQ multiplex PCR; TCRdb has only the in-frame clones, and not every one. The table lists some 160,000 clones, about four fifths of them singletons. Sequencing input: peripheral blood. These TCRs come from a man between 65 and 79 years old who had recovered from COVID-19.

The V call is TRBV5-1, the J call TRBJ2-5; maybe TRBD1 (6 bases). Germline lookup yields CDR1 SGHRS and CDR2 YFSETQ. V was pared by 4 bases and J by 5 bases, with 12 bases between. This CDR3 is built from 13 residues. The chain's CDR3 is CASSRGQWETQYF. The DNA of the CDR3 is TGCGCCAGCAGCCGTGGACAGTGGGAGACCCAGTACTTC.

The rearrangement uses TRBV10-3 and TRBJ1-5; 9 nucleotides agree with TRBD1. This CDR3 has 13 residues. The ends lost 10 bases at V and 7 bases at J; junction bases unmatched: 8. Germline V CDR1 and CDR2: ENHRY, SYGVKD. CDR3 DNA sequence: TGTGCCAGCCAACAGGGGGCTAGGCAGCCCCAGCATTTT. Translating it yields CASQQGARQPQHF.

This clone has just a few counts. The V gene is TRBV12-5, the J gene TRBJ2-1; 13 nucleotides agree with TRBD2. This CDR3 contains 15 residues. V gave up 5 bases and J gave up 7 bases; unmatched junction bases: 5. CDR1 is LGHNT and CDR2 is FRNRAP in the germline V gene. This CDR3 is CASGGLAGVVNEQFF. DNA of the CDR3: TGTGCTAGTGGTGGACTAGCGGGAGTAGTAAATGAGCAGTTCTTC.

The chain is built from TRBV3-1 (or the pseudogene TRBV3-2) and TRBJ1-4; the match to TRBD1 covers 7 bases. CDR3 length: 13 amino acids. Germline CDR1 reads LGHDT; CDR2 reads YNNKEL (reference sequence). V was pared by 3 bases and J by 6 bases, with 1 base of the junction left unmatched. CDR3 amino acids: CASSQGQYEKLFF. In nucleotides, the CDR3 is TGTGCCAGCAGCCAGGGACAGTATGAAAAACTGTTTTTT.

The CDR3 loop is CASSVVGGIQETQYF. The CDR3 DNA sequence: TGTGCCAGCAGCGTAGTGGGGGGGATTCAAGAGACCCAGTACTTC. J is TRBJ2-5 and V is TRBV9; 7 positions agree with TRBD2. The CDR3 runs to 15 residues. Germline V gene data show CDR1 as SGDLS and CDR2 as YYNGEE. V shed 0 bases and J 2 bases; nucleotides not matched to a gene: 4.

This clone occurred once. The V and J genes are TRBV27 and TRBJ2-5; D remains unclear. The CDR3 is 16 amino acids. In germline, CDR1 is MNHEY, CDR2 SMNVEV (reference sequence). The germline V and J ends were trimmed by 0 bases and 1 base, with 12 bases remaining between them. CDR3 region: CASSLSVVFFQETQYF. In DNA, the CDR3 is TGTGCCAGCAGTTTATCGGTAGTCTTCTTCCAAGAGACCCAGTACTTC.

The CDR3 coding sequence is TGTGCCAGCAGCTTAAGTGGAGGACAGGGGGGCGATGAGCAGTTCTTC. It yields the protein CASSLSGGQGGDEQFF. V gene TRBV7-3 combines with J gene TRBJ2-1; TRBD1 matches 10 bases. CDR1 SGHTA and CDR2 FQGTGA come from the germline V gene. V gave up 1 base and J gave up 8 bases; unmatched junction bases: 8. There are 16 residues in the CDR3.

A few counts support this clone. The rearrangement joins TRBV7-2 to TRBJ1-3; maybe TRBD1 (5 bases). V dropped 2 bases and J dropped 4 bases, with 15 bases sitting between them. Germline CDR1 is SGHTA and CDR2 is FQGNSA. The CDR3 sequence is 16 residues long. CDR3 coding DNA: TGTGCCAGCAGCTTAATGGGGGGAGGACAAGGAAACACCATATATTTT. Translated: CASSLMGGGQGNTIYF.

V gene TRBV19 combines with J gene TRBJ2-1; tentative D call: TRBD1 (6 bases). The CDR3 contains 13 residues. V was clipped by 3 bases and J by 9 bases, with 12 bases between them. In germline, CDR1 is LNHDA, CDR2 SQIVND (reference sequence). Here the CDR3 DNA reads TGTGCCAGTAGTATCCCAGGGGCTGGTGAGCAGTTCTTC. Protein product: CASSIPGAGEQFF. Complete variable domain (other parts from reference TRBV19 and TRBJ2-1): DGGITQSPKYLFRKEGQNVTLSCEQNLNHDAMYWYRQDPGQGLRLIYYSQIVNDFQKGDIAEGYSVSREKKESFPLTVTSAQKNPTAFYLCASSIPGAGEQFFGPGTRLTVL.

V and J are TRBV27 and TRBJ1-1; D might be TRBD1 (5 bases). V was shortened by 5 bases and J by 0 bases, with 13 bases between the two germline ends. CDR3 length: 15 residues. Germline V gene lookup returns CDR1 MNHEY and CDR2 SMNVEV (reference sequence). The DNA of the CDR3 is TGTGCCAGCAGTCCCATAGACAGTATGAACACTGAAGCTTTCTTT. Translated, it gives CASSPIDSMNTEAFF.

In DNA form, the CDR3 reads TGTGCCACCAGCGTAAGCAGGGGGAGTCAGCCCCAGCATTTT. This translates into CATSVSRGSQPQHF. V usage is TRBV15 and J usage is TRBJ1-5, with 7 bases matching TRBD1. CDR3 length equals 14 residues. CDR1 LNHNV and CDR2 YYDKDF come from the germline V gene (reference sequence). The junction had 7 bases not matched to a gene; V was cut back by 5 bases and J by 6 bases.

The chain links TRBV5-4 to TRBJ2-5; D is undetermined. In germline, CDR1 is SGHNT, CDR2 YYREEE (reference sequence). This CDR3 comprises 16 residues. V was clipped by 0 bases and J by 5 bases, with 17 bases between them. CDR3 sequence reads: CASSLGGRPDRETQYF. DNA for the CDR3: TGTGCCAGCAGCTTGGGAGGTCGCCCCGATCGGGAGACCCAGTACTTC.

The chain recombines TRBV3-1 (or the pseudogene TRBV3-2) with TRBJ2-3; D is uncertain. V was clipped by 0 bases and J by 9 bases, with 10 bases between them. CDR1 LGHDT and CDR2 YNNKEL come from the germline V gene (reference sequence). This CDR3 region has 13 residues. The CDR3 DNA sequence: TGTGCCAGCAGCCAAGACGGCAGGCTAACGCAGTATTTT. This translates into CASSQDGRLTQYF.